The 27 T cell receptor beta chains below were found in one sample sequenced in a study of radiotherapy plus CTLA-4 blockade in lung cancer. The method was immunoSEQ multiplex PCR; TCRdb's version includes in-frame clones alone and lacks a portion of them. Seen here are 65,000 to 95,000 clones, about 87% observed once, and the top ten hold around 0.87%. Source: peripheral blood, taken from a patient treated with radiotherapy plus ipilimumab. Every receptor here comes from a human donor with non-small cell lung cancer who had stable disease on radiotherapy plus ipilimumab.

In this sample, this clone turned up a few times. The chain recombines TRBV18 with TRBJ2-7; 9 bases match TRBD2. Germline V gene lookup returns CDR1 KGHSH and CDR2 LQKENI. The trim removed 1 base at V and 0 bases at J, leaving 4 bases unmatched. CDR3 length equals 16 residues. This chain's CDR3 is CASSPRDSGSSYEQYF. CDR3 sequence (DNA): TGTGCCAGCTCACCACGGGATAGCGGGAGCTCCTACGAGCAGTACTTC.

In DNA, the CDR3 is TGTGCCAGTAGTACTGGAGATGGGACAGGGGGAGATGAGCAGTTCTTC. This encodes CASSTGDGTGGDEQFF. This chain uses TRBV19 with TRBJ2-1; 11 nucleotides align to TRBD1. Per germline, CDR1 LNHDA and CDR2 SQIVND (reference sequence). Losses at the gene ends were 4 bases for V and 8 bases for J; bases not matched to a gene: 10. This CDR3 is 16 amino acids long.

The chain has TRBV29-1 and TRBJ2-5; D is tentatively TRBD1 or TRBD2 (6 bases each). The V end lost 7 bases, the J end lost 5 bases, and 14 bases lay between the germline ends. In germline, CDR1 is SQVTM, CDR2 ANQGSEA. The CDR3 spans 12 residues. Here the CDR3 DNA reads TGCAGCGCCTTGAGGGGGAGGGAGACCCAGTACTTC. This translates into CSALRGRETQYF.

J is TRBJ1-1 and V is TRBV28, with 7 nucleotides matching TRBD1. CDR1 and CDR2 (germline): MDHEN, SYDVKM. CDR3 length: 14 residues. J lost 5 bases, V lost 6 bases, and 9 bases had no gene match. The CDR3 loop reads CASRRQGPRTEAFF. Written as DNA, the CDR3 is TGTGCCAGCAGGAGACAGGGACCACGGACTGAAGCTTTCTTT.

This chain links TRBV28 with TRBJ1-4; 8 bases match TRBD1. Trimming at V came to 6 bases and at J to 0 bases, leaving 3 bases not matched to a gene. This CDR3 contains 15 residues. Germline V CDR1 and CDR2: MDHEN, SYDVKM. The CDR3 reads CASSPDRATNEKLFF. The DNA of the CDR3 is TGTGCCAGCAGCCCGGACAGGGCAACTAATGAAAAACTGTTTTTT.

This sequence joins TRBV18 and TRBJ2-2, with TRBD1 as a possible D gene (6 bases). Germline V gene data show CDR1 as KGHSH and CDR2 as LQKENI. Trimming removed 5 bases at V and 1 base at J, with 11 bases between. The CDR3 covers 15 residues. In DNA, the CDR3 is TGTGCCAGCTCATCGGGACACTTGAACACCGGGGAGCTGTTTTTT. Its protein is CASSSGHLNTGELFF.

CDR3 sequence (DNA): TGTGCCAGCAGCTTAGGTAGCGGGGCATACAATGAGCAGTTCTTC. Translating gives CASSLGSGAYNEQFF. V and J are TRBV11-2 and TRBJ2-1; 8 bases are shared with TRBD2. The CDR3 contains 15 residues. V lost 1 base to trimming and J lost 4 bases; unmatched junction nucleotides: 3. Germline V lookup: CDR1 SGHAT, CDR2 FQNNGV.

The V call is TRBV11-2, the J call TRBJ2-3; 9 bases map to TRBD2. With V trimmed by 5 bases and J by 5 bases, 5 bases remained unmatched. Germline CDR1 reads SGHAT; CDR2 reads FQNNGV. This CDR3 contains 14 residues. CDR3 sequence: CASSRGGAVDTQYF. CDR3 nucleotide sequence: TGTGCCAGCAGCCGCGGGGGGGCGGTAGATACGCAGTATTTT.

V and J are TRBV5-4 and TRBJ1-2; the match to TRBD1 covers 7 bases. Germline-derived CDR1 and CDR2 are SGHNT and YYREEE (reference sequence). The CDR3 consists of 14 residues. The J segment lost 8 bases and the V segment lost 3 bases, leaving 10 bases of the junction unmatched. The CDR3 sequence: CASSSRSDRDGYTF. In DNA, the CDR3 is TGTGCCAGCAGCTCCCGTAGCGACAGGGACGGCTACACCTTC.

This chain uses TRBV6-5 with TRBJ2-1; D not certain. The CDR3 consists of 13 residues. The germline V gene encodes CDR1 MNHEY and CDR2 SVGAGI. V dropped 2 bases and J dropped 8 bases, with 10 bases sitting between them. CDR3 nucleotides: TGTGCCAGCAGTTACGGGATGGTAGATGAGCAGTTCTTC. It yields the protein CASSYGMVDEQFF.

The V gene is TRBV11-2, the J gene TRBJ1-1; TRBD1 agrees at 8 bases. After removal of 5 bases from V and 0 bases from J, the junction contained 2 bases not matched to a gene. The CDR3 covers 14 residues. Germline CDR1 is SGHAT and CDR2 is FQNNGV. CDR3 DNA sequence: TGTGCCAGCAGCGACAGGGGCTTGAACACTGAAGCTTTCTTT. It specifies CASSDRGLNTEAFF.

There are a few counts of this clone. This sequence joins TRBV6-6 and TRBJ2-3; possibly TRBD1 for D (5 bases). Per the germline V gene, CDR1 is MNHNY and CDR2 is SVGAGI (reference sequence). The CDR3 contains 13 residues. The V end was cut by 6 bases, the J end by 5 bases, with 12 bases between. In nucleotides, the CDR3 is TGTGCCAGCAGCCCCTGGCAGGGAGATACGCAGTATTTT. It yields the protein CASSPWQGDTQYF.

The chain combines TRBV6-5 with TRBJ1-5, with D possibly TRBD1 on 5 matching bases. Germline assignment: CDR1 MNHEY and CDR2 SVGAGI. The V gene lost 9 bases and the J gene lost 3 bases, with 15 bases spanning the gap. CDR3 length: 14 amino acids. For the CDR3, the DNA is TGTGCCAGTCAACCGGGGCCGCTCAATCAGCCCCAGCATTTT. Translated, it gives CASQPGPLNQPQHF.

This clone appeared once. This chain uses TRBV9 with TRBJ2-3; tentatively, D is TRBD1 or TRBD2 (5 bases each). The germline V gene encodes CDR1 SGDLS and CDR2 YYNGEE. With 3 bases removed from V and 3 bases from J, the gap between germline ends came to 23 bases. This CDR3 is 18 amino acids long. CDR3 DNA: TGTGCCAGCAGCGGGGGGATTCCGGGAACTAAGTGGACAGATACGCAGTATTTT. Its protein product is CASSGGIPGTKWTDTQYF.

This clone was counted a single time. The chain joins TRBV6-1 to TRBJ2-3; TRBD1 or TRBD2 may be the D gene (6 bases each). The V end was cut by 2 bases, the J end by 0 bases, with 12 bases between. The V gene's germline CDR1 is MNHNS and CDR2 SASEGT. The CDR3 consists of 16 residues. CDR3 in amino acids: CASSEHGGRSTDTQYF. The CDR3 DNA reads TGTGCCAGCAGTGAACACGGGGGCCGTAGCACAGATACGCAGTATTTT.

The J gene is TRBJ2-5, the V gene TRBV5-1; the D is unclear. This CDR3 comprises 14 residues. CDR1 SGHRS and CDR2 YFSETQ come from the germline V gene. V gave up 3 bases and J gave up 5 bases, with 14 bases separating them. The CDR3 loop reads CASSSDSVMETQYF. The CDR3 DNA sequence: TGCGCCAGCAGCTCCGACTCGGTTATGGAGACCCAGTACTTC.

J is TRBJ2-3 and V is TRBV9; 7 bases line up with TRBD2. Germline V gene sequence: CDR1 SGDLS, CDR2 YYNGEE. V was clipped by 0 bases and J by 4 bases; unmatched bases: 8. The CDR3 runs 16 residues. This chain's CDR3 is CASSVGAGEPSDTQYF. In nucleotides, the CDR3 is TGTGCCAGCAGCGTAGGGGCGGGGGAGCCGTCAGATACGCAGTATTTT.

This rearrangement joins TRBV19 to TRBJ2-1; D possibly corresponds to TRBD1 (5 bases). The CDR3 has 14 amino acids. The germline V gene has CDR1 LNHDA and CDR2 SQIVND (reference sequence). Between the trimmed V and J ends, which lost 3 bases and 4 bases, there was a span of 10 bases. CDR3 loop: CASSMMTVYNEQFF. CDR3 DNA: TGTGCCAGTAGTATGATGACAGTGTACAATGAGCAGTTCTTC. The variable domain in full, completed from reference TRBV19 and TRBJ2-1, reads DGGITQSPKYLFRKEGQNVTLSCEQNLNHDAMYWYRQDPGQGLRLIYYSQIVNDFQKGDIAEGYSVSREKKESFPLTVTSAQKNPTAFYLCASSMMTVYNEQFFGPGTRLTVL.

The J gene is TRBJ2-1, the V gene TRBV5-1; D gene ambiguous. Germline V lookup: CDR1 SGHRS, CDR2 YFSETQ. V lost 3 bases, J lost 6 bases, and 13 bases lay in between. This CDR3 is 14 amino acids long. This CDR3 reads CASSSKISSNEQFF. CDR3 nucleotide sequence: TGCGCCAGCAGCTCCAAAATCTCTAGCAATGAGCAGTTCTTC.

This clone was observed once. The gene calls are TRBV4-1 and TRBJ2-3, with TRBD2 matching over 8 bases. Germline CDR1 reads MGHRA; CDR2 reads YSYEKL. CDR3 length equals 17 residues. The trim removed 1 base at V and 5 bases at J, leaving 11 bases unmatched. CDR3: CASSQAGTGGHEDTQYF. The CDR3 region has the DNA TGCGCCAGCAGCCAAGCCGGGACGGGGGGGCACGAAGATACGCAGTATTTT.

The CDR3 loop reads CASSSAVASIYNEQFF. The CDR3, as DNA: TGTGCCAGCAGCTCCGCCGTGGCATCAATATACAATGAGCAGTTCTTC. The genes are TRBV11-2 and TRBJ2-1; D is ambiguous. The length of the CDR3 is 16 residues. V lost 4 bases and J lost 4, with 17 bases in between. CDR1 SGHAT and CDR2 FQNNGV come from the germline V gene.

The CDR3 DNA follows: TGTGCCAGCAGTTTAAGGAGCCCCGGTCAGCCCCAGCATTTT. Amino acid sequence: CASSLRSPGQPQHF. The chain employs TRBV27 and TRBJ1-5; D unresolved. The V gene's germline CDR1 is MNHEY and CDR2 SMNVEV (reference sequence). The length of the CDR3 is 14 residues. Trimming shortened V by 2 bases and J by 6 bases, and 11 bases separated the two germline ends.

In regard to this clone: At one of its ends the junction is not consistent with the germline gene, which may arise from a read error. CDR3 sequence: CASSEGWGKSNF. Here the CDR3 DNA reads TGTGCCAGCAGTGAAGGGTGGGGGAAATCGAACTTC. This rearrangement joins TRBV6-5 to TRBJ2-4; either TRBD1 or TRBD2 may fit D (5 bases each). Per germline, CDR1 MNHEY and CDR2 SVGAGI. This CDR3 has 12 residues.

This chain joins TRBV27 and TRBJ2-4; 9 bases agree with TRBD2. Germline values: CDR1 MNHEY, CDR2 SMNVEV (reference sequence). After removal of 4 bases from V and 9 bases from J, the junction contained 10 bases not matched to a gene. The CDR3 has 15 residues. The CDR3 region is CASSSDIAGAAIQYF. In nucleotides, the CDR3 is TGTGCCAGCAGTTCAGACATAGCGGGAGCGGCCATTCAGTACTTC.

This chain links TRBV11-2 with TRBJ2-5; 8 bases align to TRBD2. The CDR3 covers 14 residues. Germline CDR1 SGHAT, CDR2 FQNNGV. The junction had 12 bases not matched to a gene; V was cut back by 5 bases and J by 10 bases. CDR3 sequence reads: CASSGTGGARNQYF. The CDR3 DNA follows: TGTGCCAGCAGCGGGACGGGGGGGGCGCGGAACCAGTACTTC. Full variable domain (missing parts from reference TRBV11-2 and TRBJ2-5): EAGVAQSPRYKIIEKRQSVAFWCNPISGHATLYWYQQILGQGPKLLIQFQNNGVVDDSQLPKDRFSAERLKGVDSTLKIQPAKLEDSAVYLCASSGTGGARNQYFGPGTRLLVL.

This clone was found a few times. V gene TRBV29-1 combines with J gene TRBJ2-7; TRBD1 matches at 9 bases. The CDR3 contains 12 residues. Germline V gives CDR1 SQVTM, CDR2 ANQGSEA. The V gene end was trimmed by 7 bases and the J gene end by 7 bases; junction bases not matched to a gene: 8. CDR3 amino acids: CSATGGAQEQYF. As DNA, the CDR3 is TGCAGCGCCACAGGGGGCGCGCAGGAGCAGTACTTC.

V usage is TRBV6-5 and J usage is TRBJ1-1; D perhaps matches TRBD1 (5 bases). V was cut by 0 bases and J by 8 bases, with 13 bases left in between. The CDR3 length is 14 residues. Looked up from germline, CDR1 is MNHEY and CDR2 is SVGAGI. The CDR3 sequence is CASSYSPGLGEAFF. The CDR3 DNA is TGTGCCAGCAGTTACTCTCCGGGACTGGGGGAAGCTTTCTTT.